This passage covers 15 T cell receptor beta chains from one sample sequenced in a study of long-term antiretroviral therapy in people with HIV (dated by TCRdb to about 2022). Sequencing of the TRB variable region was done with the immunoSEQ hsTCRB v3.0 assay at survey level resolution. TCRdb holds this immuneACCESS table with in-frame rearrangements only. Some clones are missing; in checked studies, unresolved V genes explain under half, and the rest has no known cause. The sample table shows 20,000 or so clones, and over 80% are seen once. 8.7% of the sample goes to the ten largest clones. The material sequenced was unsorted PBMCs, taken 1.8 years before starting antiretroviral therapy. The receptor set was obtained from a man aged 45-65 years with HIV.

The chain links TRBV11-2 to TRBJ1-2; D call uncertain. The CDR3 has 15 residues. Germline CDR1 reads SGHAT; CDR2 reads FQNNGV. V was pared by 3 bases and J by 7 bases, with 18 bases between. CDR3 bases: TGTGCCAGCAGCTTGGTCGGCAGCCAATGGATTGGCTACACCTTC. Translated, it gives CASSLVGSQWIGYTF.

The chain is built from TRBV9 and TRBJ1-2, with D maybe TRBD1 (6 bases). Trimming removed 0 bases from V and 4 bases from J, with 13 bases in between. Germline V gene data show CDR1 as SGDLS and CDR2 as YYNGEE. CDR3 size: 15 residues. The CDR3 DNA follows: TGTGCCAGCAGCGTAGGATGGGGGGGCTTCTATGGCTACACCTTC. Amino acids: CASSVGWGGFYGYTF.

The gene calls are TRBV6-6 and TRBJ2-7, with TRBD1 matching 10 bases. Germline CDR1 and CDR2: MNHNY and SVGAGI (reference sequence). V lost 6 bases, J lost 2 bases, and 7 bases stayed unmatched. The CDR3 is 15 residues long. This CDR3 reads CASSPRQGAAYEQYF. The DNA of the CDR3 is TGTGCCAGCAGCCCCCGACAGGGGGCAGCCTACGAGCAGTACTTC.

Written as DNA, the CDR3 is TGTGCCAGCAGCCAAGATGCAACGGGGGACAATGAGCAGTTCTTC. Its translation: CASSQDATGDNEQFF. V and J are TRBV14 and TRBJ2-1, with D maybe TRBD2 (6 bases). The CDR3 contains 15 residues. V was pared by 0 bases and J by 5 bases, with 11 bases between. Germline CDR1 reads SGHDN; CDR2 reads FVKESK.

V and J are TRBV9 and TRBJ1-1; unclear D gene. Germline lookup yields CDR1 SGDLS and CDR2 YYNGEE. V was shortened by 3 bases and J by 1 base, with 13 bases between the two germline ends. The CDR3 loop spans 15 amino acids. The CDR3 is CASSGPWEGNTEAFF. For the CDR3, the DNA is TGTGCCAGCAGCGGCCCTTGGGAAGGGAACACTGAAGCTTTCTTT.

The genes are TRBV25-1 and TRBJ1-2; D is uncertain. The length of the CDR3 is 13 residues. Trimming removed 3 bases at V and 2 bases at J, with 7 bases between. CDR1 and CDR2 (germline): MGHDK, SYGVNS. This chain's CDR3 is CASSDPYNYGYTF. CDR3 coding DNA: TGTGCCAGCAGTGACCCCTACAACTATGGCTACACCTTC.

V gene TRBV5-1 combines with J gene TRBJ1-1; D gene ambiguous. The V and J ends lost 7 bases and 1 base respectively, with 14 bases between them. This CDR3 region has 14 residues. Germline CDR1 and CDR2: SGHRS and YFSETQ. The CDR3 DNA reads as TGCGCCAGCCGGCCGGTCAGAAGGAACACTGAAGCTTTCTTT. It encodes CASRPVRRNTEAFF.

This chain links TRBV5-5 with TRBJ2-7; the match to TRBD1 covers 9 bases. This CDR3 region has 14 residues. V was pared by 4 bases and J by 6 bases, with 8 bases of the junction left unmatched. In germline, CDR1 is SGHKS, CDR2 YYEKEE (reference sequence). The CDR3 region is CASSTRDRVGEQYF. The CDR3 region has the DNA TGTGCCAGCAGCACCCGGGACAGGGTGGGCGAGCAGTACTTC.

The rearrangement links TRBV19 to TRBJ2-1, with D hard to call. Trimming shortened V by 5 bases and J by 5 bases, and 13 bases separated the two germline ends. Germline-derived CDR1 and CDR2 are LNHDA and SQIVND (reference sequence). CDR3 length: 14 residues. Here the CDR3 reads CASSRASFHNEQFF. The CDR3 nucleotides are TGTGCCAGTAGTCGTGCTAGTTTTCACAATGAGCAGTTCTTC. The variable domain in full, with the rest retrieved from reference TRBV19 and TRBJ2-1, is DGGITQSPKYLFRKEGQNVTLSCEQNLNHDAMYWYRQDPGQGLRLIYYSQIVNDFQKGDIAEGYSVSREKKESFPLTVTSAQKNPTAFYLCASSRASFHNEQFFGPGTRLTVL.

The chain links TRBV30 to TRBJ1-4; 7 bases match TRBD1. Germline CDR1 reads GTSNPN; CDR2 reads SVGIG (reference sequence). The V segment lost 2 bases and the J segment 8 bases; nucleotides outside the gene matches: 8. This CDR3 contains 14 residues. The CDR3 sequence: CAWSRGRGYEKLFF. The CDR3 bases are TGTGCCTGGAGTCGTGGCAGGGGGTACGAAAAACTGTTTTTT.

This clone is a singleton in its sample. The rearrangement links TRBV27 to TRBJ2-7; D remains unclear. Deletions cut 6 bases from V and 3 bases from J, with 12 bases between. Germline lookup yields CDR1 MNHEY and CDR2 SMNVEV (reference sequence). CDR3 size: 13 residues. DNA of the CDR3: TGTGCCAGCAGACCTGGGCCCCTCTACGAGCAGTACTTC. The encoded protein is CASRPGPLYEQYF.

The V and J genes are TRBV5-4 and TRBJ2-1; D might be TRBD2 (5 bases). This CDR3 is 16 amino acids long. V lost 1 base to trimming and J lost 4 bases, with 15 bases between them. CDR1 and CDR2 (germline): SGHNT, YYREEE (reference sequence). The DNA for the CDR3 is TGTGCCAGCAGCTTGCAAATTGAGGGCCGATACAATGAGCAGTTCTTC. Translated, it gives CASSLQIEGRYNEQFF. Complete variable domain (other parts from reference TRBV5-4 and TRBJ2-1): ETGVTQSPTHLIKTRGQQVTLRCSSQSGHNTVSWYQQALGQGPQFIFQYYREEENGRGNFPPRFSGLQFPNYSSELNVNALELDDSALYLCASSLQIEGRYNEQFFGPGTRLTVL.

The chain uses TRBV14 and TRBJ1-2, with TRBD1 matching 8 bases. Germline CDR1 is SGHDN and CDR2 is FVKESK. V shed 1 base and J 8 bases; nucleotides not matched to a gene: 9. CDR3 length equals 15 residues. Written as DNA, the CDR3 is TGTGCCAGCAGCCAAGTCAGGACAGGGATTCGGGGCTACACCTTC. It encodes CASSQVRTGIRGYTF.

This clone was seen only once. This sequence joins TRBV19 and TRBJ2-2; 9 nucleotides match TRBD2. The CDR3 is 15 residues long. The V segment lost 7 bases and the J segment 0 bases; nucleotides outside the gene matches: 3. Germline V lookup: CDR1 LNHDA, CDR2 SQIVND (reference sequence). The CDR3 DNA follows: TGTGCCAGTATGGAGCGGGGGGCGAACACCGGGGAGCTGTTTTTT. Translated: CASMERGANTGELFF.

The genes are TRBV10-1 and TRBJ2-2; D gene unclear. Germline-derived CDR1 and CDR2 are WNHNN and SYGVQD (reference sequence). The CDR3 covers 15 residues. V was cut by 0 bases and J by 4 bases, with 9 bases left in between. The CDR3 nucleotides are TGCGCCAGCAGTGAGTCGAGGCAGGCCACCGGGGAGCTGTTTTTT. This encodes CASSESRQATGELFF.